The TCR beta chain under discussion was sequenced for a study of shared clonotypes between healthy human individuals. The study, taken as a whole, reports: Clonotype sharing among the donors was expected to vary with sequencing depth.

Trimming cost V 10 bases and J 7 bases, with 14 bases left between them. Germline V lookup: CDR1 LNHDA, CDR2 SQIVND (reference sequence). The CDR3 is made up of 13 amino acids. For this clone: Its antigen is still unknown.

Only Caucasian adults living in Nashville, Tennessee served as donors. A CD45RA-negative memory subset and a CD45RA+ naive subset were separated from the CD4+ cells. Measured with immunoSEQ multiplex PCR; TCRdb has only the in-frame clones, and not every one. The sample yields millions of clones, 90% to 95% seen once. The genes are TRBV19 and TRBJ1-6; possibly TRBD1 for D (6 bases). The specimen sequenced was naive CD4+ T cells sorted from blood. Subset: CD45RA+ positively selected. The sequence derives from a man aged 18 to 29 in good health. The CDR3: CATNTGQNSPLHF. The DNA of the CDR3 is TGTGCCACTAATACAGGGCAAAATTCACCCCTCCACTTT.